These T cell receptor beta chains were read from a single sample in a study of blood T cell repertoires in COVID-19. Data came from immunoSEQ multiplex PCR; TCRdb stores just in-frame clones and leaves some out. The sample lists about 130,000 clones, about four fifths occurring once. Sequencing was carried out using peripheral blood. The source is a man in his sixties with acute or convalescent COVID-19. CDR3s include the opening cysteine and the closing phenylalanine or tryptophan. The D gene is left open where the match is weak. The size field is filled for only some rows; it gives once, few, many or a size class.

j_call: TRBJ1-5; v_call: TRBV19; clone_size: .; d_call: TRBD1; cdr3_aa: CASSRTGRNQPQHF; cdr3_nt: TGTGCCAGTAGTAGGACAGGGAGGAATCAGCCCCAGCATTTT
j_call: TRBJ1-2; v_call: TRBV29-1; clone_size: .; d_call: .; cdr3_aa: CSVEGGGYTF; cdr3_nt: TGCAGCGTTGAAGGAGGGGGCTACACCTTC
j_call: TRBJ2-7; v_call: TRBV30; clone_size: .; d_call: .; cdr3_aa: CAYARDSYEQYF; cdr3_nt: TGTGCCTATGCTCGGGATTCCTACGAGCAGTACTTC
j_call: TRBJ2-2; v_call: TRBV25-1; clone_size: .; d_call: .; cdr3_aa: CASGGYTKAGELFF; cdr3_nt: TGTGCCAGCGGGGGGTATACTAAGGCCGGGGAGCTGTTTTTT
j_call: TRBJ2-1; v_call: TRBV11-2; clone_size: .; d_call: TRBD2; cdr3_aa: CASSLDVLAGDEQFF; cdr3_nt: TGTGCCAGCAGCTTAGACGTCCTAGCGGGAGATGAGCAGTTCTTC
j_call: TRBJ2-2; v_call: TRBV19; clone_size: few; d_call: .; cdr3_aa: CASSIGGLTGELFF; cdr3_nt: TGTGCCAGTAGTATAGGGGGCCTCACCGGGGAGCTGTTTTTT
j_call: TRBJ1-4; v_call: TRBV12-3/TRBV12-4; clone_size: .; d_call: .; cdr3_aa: CACRVANEKLFF; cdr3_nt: TGTGCCTGCAGGGTAGCTAATGAAAAACTGTTTTTT
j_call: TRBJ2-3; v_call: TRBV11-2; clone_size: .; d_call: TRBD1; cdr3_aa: CASSRGIGWDRVTDTQYF; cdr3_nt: TGTGCCAGCAGCCGCGGCATCGGGTGGGACAGGGTGACAGATACGCAGTATTTT
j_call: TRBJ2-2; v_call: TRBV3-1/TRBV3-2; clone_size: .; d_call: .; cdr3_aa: CASSWGLQGTGELFF; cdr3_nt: TGTGCCAGCAGCTGGGGACTCCAGGGTACCGGGGAGCTGTTTTTT
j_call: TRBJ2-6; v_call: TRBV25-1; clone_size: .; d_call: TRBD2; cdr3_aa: CASSEWGGTGANVLTF; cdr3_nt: TGTGCCAGCAGTGAATGGGGGGGGACTGGGGCCAACGTCCTGACTTTC
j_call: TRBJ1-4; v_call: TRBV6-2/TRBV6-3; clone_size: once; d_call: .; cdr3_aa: CASSYQGLANEKLFF; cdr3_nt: TGTGCCAGCAGTTACCAGGGCTTAGCTAATGAAAAACTGTTTTTT
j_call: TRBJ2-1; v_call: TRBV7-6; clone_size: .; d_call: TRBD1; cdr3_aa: CASSLTGGMGNEQFF; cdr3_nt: TGTGCCAGCAGCTTGACAGGGGGCATGGGCAATGAGCAGTTCTTC
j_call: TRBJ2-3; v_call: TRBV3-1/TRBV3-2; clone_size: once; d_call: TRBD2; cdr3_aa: CASSRSGKRGDLDTQYF; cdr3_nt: TGTGCCAGCAGCCGCTCCGGGAAGCGGGGGGACCTAGATACGCAGTATTTT
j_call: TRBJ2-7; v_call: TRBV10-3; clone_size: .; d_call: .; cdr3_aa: CAISAPGTYEQYF; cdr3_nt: TGTGCCATCAGCGCCCCGGGGACCTACGAGCAGTACTTC
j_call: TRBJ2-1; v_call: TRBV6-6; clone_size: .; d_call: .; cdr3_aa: CASTLTDEQFF; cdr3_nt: TGTGCCAGCACCCTGACAGATGAGCAGTTCTTC
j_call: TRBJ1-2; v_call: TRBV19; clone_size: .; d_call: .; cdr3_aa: CASSIVSGSEGGYTF; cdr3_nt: TGTGCCAGTAGTATAGTGTCCGGGAGTGAGGGTGGCTACACCTTC
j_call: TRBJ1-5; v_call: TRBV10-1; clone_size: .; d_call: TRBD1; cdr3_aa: CARQPLGQGADQPQHF; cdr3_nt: TGCGCCAGGCAACCGTTAGGACAGGGGGCTGATCAGCCCCAGCATTTT
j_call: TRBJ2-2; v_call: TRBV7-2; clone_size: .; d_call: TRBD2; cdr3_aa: CASSLAVAGGNTGELFF; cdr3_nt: TGTGCCAGCAGCTTAGCGGTAGCGGGGGGGAACACCGGGGAGCTGTTTTTT
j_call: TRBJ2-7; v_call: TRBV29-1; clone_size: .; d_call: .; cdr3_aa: CSAAGGGEQYF; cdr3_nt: TGCAGCGCAGCTGGGGGCGGTGAGCAGTACTTC
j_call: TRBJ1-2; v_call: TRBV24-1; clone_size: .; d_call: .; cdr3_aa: CATSDRVGNGYTF; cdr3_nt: TGTGCCACCAGTGATCGGGTAGGAAATGGCTACACCTTC
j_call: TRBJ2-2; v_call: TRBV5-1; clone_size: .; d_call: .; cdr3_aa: CASSLDYPTGELFF; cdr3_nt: TGCGCCAGCAGCCTCGACTATCCCACCGGGGAGCTGTTTTTT
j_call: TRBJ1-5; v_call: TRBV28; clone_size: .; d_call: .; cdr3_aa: CASSLGGVNQPQHF; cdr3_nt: TGTGCCAGCAGTTTAGGAGGGGTCAATCAGCCCCAGCATTTT
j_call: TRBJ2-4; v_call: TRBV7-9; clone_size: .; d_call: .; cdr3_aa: CASSPLSPGAKNIQYF; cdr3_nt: TGTGCCAGCAGCCCCCTCAGCCCCGGGGCCAAAAACATTCAGTACTTC
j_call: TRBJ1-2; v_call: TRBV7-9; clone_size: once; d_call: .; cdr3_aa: CASSLVQYGYTF; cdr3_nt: TGTGCCAGCAGCTTAGTCCAGTATGGCTACACCTTC
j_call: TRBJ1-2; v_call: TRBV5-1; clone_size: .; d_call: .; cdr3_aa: CASSLTQAGNYGYTF; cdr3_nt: TGCGCCAGCAGCTTGACCCAGGCAGGGAACTATGGCTACACCTTC
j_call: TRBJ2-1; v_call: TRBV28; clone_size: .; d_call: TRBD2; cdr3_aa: CASSLELRGNEQFF; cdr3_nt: TGTGCCAGCAGTTTAGAATTGCGGGGGAATGAGCAGTTCTTC
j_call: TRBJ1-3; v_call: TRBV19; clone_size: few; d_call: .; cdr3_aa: CATRADPSSGNTIYF; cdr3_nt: TGTGCCACGAGGGCAGACCCGAGCTCTGGAAACACCATATATTTT
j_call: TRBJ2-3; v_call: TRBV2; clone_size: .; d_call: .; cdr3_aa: CASSPGEVADTQYF; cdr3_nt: TGTGCCAGCAGCCCTGGGGAGGTGGCAGATACGCAGTATTTT
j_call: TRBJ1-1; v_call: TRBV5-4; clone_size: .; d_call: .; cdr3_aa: CASSLDRTEAFF; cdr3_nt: TGTGCCAGCAGCTTGGATCGCACTGAAGCTTTCTTT
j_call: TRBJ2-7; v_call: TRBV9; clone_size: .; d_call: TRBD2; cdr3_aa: CASSSDWREKNEQYF; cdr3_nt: TGTGCCAGCAGCTCAGACTGGCGGGAGAAGAACGAGCAGTACTTC
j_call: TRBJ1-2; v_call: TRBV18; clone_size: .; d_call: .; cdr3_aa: CASSPPAADGYTF; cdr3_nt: TGTGCCAGCTCACCACCGGCAGCGGACGGCTACACCTTC
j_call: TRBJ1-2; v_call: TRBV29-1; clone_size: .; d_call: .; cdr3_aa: CSVEESGFHGYTF; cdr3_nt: TGCAGCGTTGAAGAGTCCGGGTTTCATGGCTACACCTTC
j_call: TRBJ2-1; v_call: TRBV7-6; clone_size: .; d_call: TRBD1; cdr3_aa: CASSFGMDRASSSSYNEQFF; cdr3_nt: TGTGCCAGCAGCTTTGGCATGGACAGGGCCTCTAGCAGCTCCTACAATGAGCAGTTCTTC
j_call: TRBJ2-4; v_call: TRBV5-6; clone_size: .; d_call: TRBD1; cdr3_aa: CASSMRGTGKNIQYF; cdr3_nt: TGTGCCAGCAGCATGCGCGGGACAGGAAAAAACATTCAGTACTTC
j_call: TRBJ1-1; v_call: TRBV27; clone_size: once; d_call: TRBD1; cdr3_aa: CASSPGTGIYTEAFF; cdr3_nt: TGTGCCAGCAGCCCCGGGACAGGGATCTACACTGAAGCTTTCTTT
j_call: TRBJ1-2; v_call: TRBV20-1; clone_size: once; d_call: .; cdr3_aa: CSATDIDYTF; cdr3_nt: TGCAGTGCTACGGACATAGACTACACCTTC
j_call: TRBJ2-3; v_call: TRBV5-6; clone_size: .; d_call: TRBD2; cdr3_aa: CASSFTAGGPGDTQYF; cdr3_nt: TGTGCCAGCAGCTTTACAGCGGGGGGTCCTGGAGATACGCAGTATTTT
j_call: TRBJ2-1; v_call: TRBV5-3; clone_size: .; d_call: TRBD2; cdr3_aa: CARSFVERGSNEQFF; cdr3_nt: TGTGCCAGAAGCTTTGTAGAGCGGGGGTCCAATGAGCAGTTCTTC
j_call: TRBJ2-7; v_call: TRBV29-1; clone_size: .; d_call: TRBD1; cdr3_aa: CSVEEGDRGLGEQYF; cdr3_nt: TGCAGCGTTGAAGAAGGGGACAGGGGGCTAGGCGAGCAGTACTTC
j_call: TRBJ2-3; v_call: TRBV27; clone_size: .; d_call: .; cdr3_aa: CASSFAYSTDTQYF; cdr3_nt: TGTGCCAGCAGTTTCGCCTATAGCACAGATACGCAGTATTTT
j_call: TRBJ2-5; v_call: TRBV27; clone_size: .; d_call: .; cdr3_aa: CASSLGGFVETQYF; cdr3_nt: TGTGCCAGCAGTTTAGGAGGGTTCGTCGAGACCCAGTACTTC
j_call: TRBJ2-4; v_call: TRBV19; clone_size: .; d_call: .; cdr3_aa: CASSGTGTKNIQYF; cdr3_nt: TGTGCCAGTAGTGGTACCGGGACAAAGAACATTCAGTACTTC
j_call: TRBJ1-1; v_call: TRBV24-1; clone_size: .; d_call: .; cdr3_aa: CATSDSGGGTEAFF; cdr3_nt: TGTGCCACCAGTGATTCGGGAGGGGGCACTGAAGCTTTCTTT
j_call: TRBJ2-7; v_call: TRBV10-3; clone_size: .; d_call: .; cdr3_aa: CAISAQGTYEQYF; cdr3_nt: TGTGCCATCAGTGCACAGGGAACCTACGAGCAGTACTTC
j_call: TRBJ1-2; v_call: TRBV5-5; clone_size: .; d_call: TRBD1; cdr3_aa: CASKPDRVEGYTF; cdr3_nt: TGTGCCAGCAAGCCGGACAGGGTGGAGGGCTACACCTTC
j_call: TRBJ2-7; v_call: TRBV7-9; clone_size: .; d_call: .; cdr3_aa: CASSSTRRGQSTIYEQYF; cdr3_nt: TGTGCCAGCAGCTCCACCCGACGTGGACAGTCGACAATCTACGAGCAGTACTTC
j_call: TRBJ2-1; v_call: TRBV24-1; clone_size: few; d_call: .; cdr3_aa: CATSDRGQRNEQFF; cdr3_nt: TGTGCCACCAGTGACCGAGGACAGAGGAATGAGCAGTTCTTC
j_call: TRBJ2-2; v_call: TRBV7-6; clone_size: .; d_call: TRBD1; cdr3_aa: CASSPWDRGFTGELFF; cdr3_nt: TGTGCCAGCAGCCCATGGGACAGGGGCTTCACCGGGGAGCTGTTTTTT
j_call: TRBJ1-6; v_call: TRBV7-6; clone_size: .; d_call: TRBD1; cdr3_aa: CASSRTGQSSYNSPLHF; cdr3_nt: TGTGCCAGCAGCCGGACAGGGCAGAGCTCCTATAATTCACCCCTCCACTTT
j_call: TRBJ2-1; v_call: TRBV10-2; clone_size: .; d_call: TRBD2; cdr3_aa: CASSVGGAYNEQFF; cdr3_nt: TGCGCCAGCAGTGTCGGGGGGGCCTACAATGAGCAGTTCTTC